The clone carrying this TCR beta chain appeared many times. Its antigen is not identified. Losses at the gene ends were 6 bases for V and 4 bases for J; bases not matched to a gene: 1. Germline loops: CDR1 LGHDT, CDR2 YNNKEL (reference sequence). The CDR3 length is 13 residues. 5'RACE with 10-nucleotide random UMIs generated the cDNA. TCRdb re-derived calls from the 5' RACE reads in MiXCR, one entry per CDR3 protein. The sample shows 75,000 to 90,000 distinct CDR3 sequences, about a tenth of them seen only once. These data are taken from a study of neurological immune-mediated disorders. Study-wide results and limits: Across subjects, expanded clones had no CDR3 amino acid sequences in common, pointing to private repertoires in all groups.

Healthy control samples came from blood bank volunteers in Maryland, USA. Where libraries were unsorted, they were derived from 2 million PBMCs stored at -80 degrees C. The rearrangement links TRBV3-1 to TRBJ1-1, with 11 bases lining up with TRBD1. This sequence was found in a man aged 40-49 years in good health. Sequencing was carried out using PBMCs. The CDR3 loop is CASRDRGLTEAFF. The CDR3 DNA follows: TGTGCCAGCAGGGACAGGGGGCTCACTGAAGCTTTCTTT.